This T cell receptor (beta chain) comes out of a study of blood T cell repertoires in COVID-19. Study-wide background: From the United States, Italy and Spain came samples of acute and convalescent COVID-19.

TCRdb keeps only in-frame clones here, not all; method: immunoSEQ multiplex PCR. The top ten hold about 2.8% of the sample, which has 150,000 to 200,000 clones, just under 80% seen once. The germline V gene has CDR1 LNHDA and CDR2 SQIVND (reference sequence). Trimming pared 1 base from V and 1 base from J, leaving 8 bases between. This CDR3 has 15 amino acids. The chain recombines TRBV19 with TRBJ1-5; D not certain. Sequencing input: peripheral blood. The TCR comes from a woman aged 80 or over with active or convalescent COVID-19. CDR3 DNA sequence: TGTGCCAGTAGTATAGCTCTCCCGAGCAATCAGCCCCAGCATTTT. Protein: CASSIALPSNQPQHF.